The present TCR beta chain was sequenced within a study of blood T cell repertoires in COVID-19. At the level of the study: The United States, Italy and Spain provided the acute and convalescent COVID-19 samples. From T cells, B-cell-depleted T cells, or PBMCs came the material, which was cDNA or gDNA.

The CDR3 spans 15 residues. The germline V gene encodes CDR1 MNHNS and CDR2 SASEGT. The V gene end was trimmed by 2 bases and the J gene end by 3 bases; junction bases not matched to a gene: 5. Per the original methods: Estimated nucleated cell counts came from reference gene primer amplification. Method: immunoSEQ multiplex PCR; TCRdb's copy keeps in-frame clones and lacks some. The V and J calls and the clone size are those of that table, but D and trimming were determined from the DNA. The sample consists of approximately 240,000 clones, approximately 79% of them appearing once. The chain is built from TRBV6-1 and TRBJ2-3; 7 nucleotides align to TRBD2. This TCR was recovered from a woman in her thirties or forties with active or convalescent COVID-19. The sample consisted of peripheral blood. The DNA for the CDR3 is TGTGCCAGCAGTGAACCTAGCGGAGGTACAGATACGCAGTATTTT. Amino acid sequence: CASSEPSGGTDTQYF.